Following are 20 T cell receptor beta chains from one sample sequenced in a study of PD-1 blockade in classical Hodgkin lymphoma. Sample time point: cycle 4 day 1 (C4D1), after 6 weeks of nivolumab. Patients all relapsed after autologous stem cell transplantation, and there was variation in brentuximab vedotin exposure. TCRdb keeps only in-frame clones here, not all; method: immunoSEQ multiplex PCR. The repertoire holds 100,000 or so clones, about nine tenths seen once, with roughly 19% in the top ten. Sequencing was performed on peripheral blood mononuclear cells (PBMCs), taken before the fourth cycle of nivolumab. The receptors originated from a human donor with classical Hodgkin lymphoma.

The chain carries TRBV7-9 and TRBJ1-4; 7 nucleotides line up with TRBD1. The germline V gene has CDR1 SEHNR and CDR2 FQNEAQ (reference sequence). The CDR3 consists of 15 residues. With 4 bases clipped from V and 4 bases from J, the junction kept 6 bases outside the gene matches. The CDR3 here is CASSSGTVLNEKLFF. The CDR3 DNA reads as TGTGCCAGCAGCTCCGGGACAGTACTTAATGAAAAACTGTTTTTT.

The chain has TRBV14 and TRBJ2-1; D is perhaps TRBD2 (6 bases). The V end lost 1 base, the J end lost 3 bases, and 10 bases lay between the germline ends. The CDR3 runs to 15 residues. Germline V CDR1 and CDR2: SGHDN, FVKESK. The CDR3 DNA sequence: TGTGCCAGCAGCCAAGGGGGAGGATTCTACAATGAGCAGTTCTTC. Amino acid sequence: CASSQGGGFYNEQFF.

This rearrangement joins TRBV6-5 to TRBJ1-2; TRBD1 aligns across 8 bases. The CDR3 runs to 13 residues. V shed 0 bases, J shed 12 bases, and the junction held 6 bases outside the gene matches. Germline V gene sequence: CDR1 MNHEY, CDR2 SVGAGI. The CDR3 loop is CASSYSRQGRDTF. Written as DNA, the CDR3 is TGTGCCAGCAGTTACTCCCGACAGGGGAGGGACACCTTC.

The gene calls are TRBV6-6 and TRBJ2-5, with D perhaps TRBD1 or TRBD2 (5 bases each). The CDR3 totals 12 residues. Per the germline V gene, CDR1 is MNHNY and CDR2 is SVGAGI (reference sequence). V was shortened by 6 bases and J by 5 bases, with 10 bases between the two germline ends. The CDR3 sequence: CASSGAGETQYF. Here the CDR3 DNA reads TGTGCCAGCAGCGGGGCCGGGGAGACCCAGTACTTC.

The chain has TRBV5-6 and TRBJ1-1; D unclear. CDR3 size: 14 residues. Trimming cost V 5 bases and J 7 bases, with 18 bases left between them. The germline V gene has CDR1 SGHDT and CDR2 YYEEEE. The CDR3 loop is CASRRREGIGEAFF. CDR3 DNA: TGTGCCAGCAGAAGACGGGAAGGGATTGGTGAAGCTTTCTTT.

The rearrangement joins TRBV5-6 to TRBJ1-4, with D unresolved. The ends were cut back, 3 bases at V and 7 bases at J, with 10 bases in the middle. Looked up from germline, CDR1 is SGHDT and CDR2 is YYEEEE. The CDR3 covers 13 residues. CDR3 in DNA: TGTGCCAGCAGCTCTTTCAAATCTGAAAAACTGTTTTTT. As protein: CASSSFKSEKLFF. The variable domain in full, completed from reference TRBV5-6 and TRBJ1-4, reads DAGVTQSPTHLIKTRGQQVTLRCSPKSGHDTVSWYQQALGQGPQFIFQYYEEEERQRGNFPDRFSGHQFPNYSSELNVNALLLGDSALYLCASSSFKSEKLFFGSGTQLSVL.

V gene TRBV5-6 combines with J gene TRBJ2-2; the match to TRBD2 covers 7 bases. Trimming took 0 bases from V and 6 from J; bases not matched to a gene: 2. The CDR3 contains 14 residues. CDR1 and CDR2 from the germline V gene are SGHDT and YYEEEE. In nucleotides, the CDR3 is TGTGCCAGCAGCTTGGCGGGAGGCTCCGGGGAGCTGTTTTTT. Protein sequence: CASSLAGGSGELFF.

The chain is built from TRBV7-5 and TRBJ1-5. TRBV7-5 is noted as a pseudogene. The CDR3 is 15 amino acids. Written as DNA, the CDR3 is TGTGCCAGAAGCTTCCGGGGGGCGAGCAATCAGCCCCAGCATTTT. Translating gives CARSFRGASNQPQHF.

The chain uses TRBV11-2 and TRBJ1-1; maybe TRBD1 (6 bases). V lost 1 base and J lost 0, with 15 bases in between. Germline assignment: CDR1 SGHAT and CDR2 FQNNGV. The CDR3 covers 17 residues. The CDR3 spells CASSLVQGGTMNTEAFF. For the CDR3, the DNA is TGTGCCAGCAGCTTAGTACAGGGTGGTACGATGAACACTGAAGCTTTCTTT.

Only a few counts were recorded for this clone. This sequence joins TRBV9 and TRBJ2-7; D perhaps matches TRBD1 (6 bases). Per germline, CDR1 SGDLS and CDR2 YYNGEE. The CDR3 totals 14 residues. V gave up 4 bases and J gave up 5 bases, with 16 bases separating them. DNA for the CDR3: TGTGCCAGCAGCAAAGACAGGACTTCCCACGAGCAGTACTTC. It yields the protein CASSKDRTSHEQYF.

The rearrangement joins TRBV15 to TRBJ2-5; no reliable D call. CDR3 length: 13 residues. Trimming took off 0 bases at V and 3 bases at J, with 5 bases between the two ends. CDR1 is LNHNV and CDR2 is YYDKDF in the germline V gene (reference sequence). DNA of the CDR3: TGTGCCACCAGCAGAGATATCGAAGAGACCCAGTACTTC. It yields the protein CATSRDIEETQYF.

The chain employs TRBV5-1 and TRBJ2-7, with D perhaps matching TRBD2 (5 bases). The CDR3 is 15 amino acids. Germline-derived CDR1 and CDR2 are SGHRS and YFSETQ. Trimming left V 2 bases short and J 1 base short, with 13 bases between. The CDR3 DNA reads TGCGCCAGCAGCTTAAAAGGAGGAGCATCCTACGAGCAGTACTTC. Protein: CASSLKGGASYEQYF.

The chain has TRBV4-1 and TRBJ2-3; possible D gene TRBD1, 6 bases. The CDR3 sequence is 13 residues long. Trimming cost V 1 base and J 6 bases, with 8 bases left between them. In germline, CDR1 is MGHRA, CDR2 YSYEKL. The CDR3 sequence: CASSQGTGDTQYF. The CDR3 DNA is TGCGCCAGCAGCCAAGGAACAGGGGATACGCAGTATTTT.

This chain uses TRBV5-4 with TRBJ1-1; the D gene is possibly TRBD1 (5 bases). Germline-derived CDR1 and CDR2 are SGHNT and YYREEE (reference sequence). The germline V and J ends were trimmed by 0 bases and 0 bases, with 6 bases remaining between them. The length of the CDR3 is 14 residues. This CDR3 is CASSLDRMNTEAFF. Written as DNA, the CDR3 is TGTGCCAGCAGCTTGGACAGGATGAACACTGAAGCTTTCTTT.

The chain uses TRBV5-1 and TRBJ1-1, with D perhaps matching TRBD1 (5 bases). The CDR3 loop spans 14 amino acids. Looked up from germline, CDR1 is SGHRS and CDR2 is YFSETQ. Trimming cost V 5 bases and J 1 base, with 12 bases left between them. Here the CDR3 DNA reads TGCGCCAGCAGTTTACAGGCCTCGAACACTGAAGCTTTCTTT. Translation gives CASSLQASNTEAFF.

V usage is TRBV19 and J usage is TRBJ1-5; tentative D call: TRBD1 (6 bases). This CDR3 is 14 amino acids long. Trimming removed 6 bases from V and 8 bases from J, with 17 bases in between. CDR1 is LNHDA and CDR2 is SQIVND in the germline V gene (reference sequence). CDR3 bases: TGTGCCAGTAGGATCGACAGGTTGGTTGAGCCCCAGCATTTT. Translation gives CASRIDRLVEPQHF.

The rearrangement links TRBV29-1 to TRBJ2-7, with D unclear. The CDR3 extends over 11 amino acids. CDR1 and CDR2 from the germline V gene are SQVTM and ANQGSEA. Between the trimmed V and J ends, which lost 2 bases and 6 bases, there was a span of 8 bases. CDR3 loop: CSVEKGSEQYF. The CDR3 coding sequence is TGCAGCGTTGAAAAGGGATCCGAGCAGTACTTC.

This chain links TRBV30 with TRBJ2-7; tentative D call: TRBD2 (5 bases). This CDR3 spans 17 amino acids. CDR1 is GTSNPN, CDR2 SVGIG, per germline (reference sequence). The germline V and J ends were trimmed by 0 bases and 0 bases, with 18 bases remaining between them. In DNA, the CDR3 is TGTGCCTGGAGTGTACTGGGAGTAGCTTTAAGCTCCTACGAGCAGTACTTC. The encoded protein is CAWSVLGVALSSYEQYF.

This rearrangement joins TRBV2 to TRBJ2-1; D perhaps matches TRBD2 (6 bases). Trimming cost V 6 bases and J 7 bases, with 16 bases left between them. CDR1 is SNHLY and CDR2 is FYNNEI in the germline V gene. The CDR3 loop spans 14 amino acids. The CDR3 bases are TGTGCCAGCAGGTCGGGGGTACAAAGGAATGAGCAGTTCTTC. It encodes CASRSGVQRNEQFF.

J is TRBJ2-5 and V is TRBV5-6, with D possibly TRBD1 on 5 matching bases. This CDR3 spans 14 amino acids. The V end lost 2 bases, the J end lost 2 bases, and 10 bases lay between the germline ends. Germline V lookup: CDR1 SGHDT, CDR2 YYEEEE. CDR3 sequence reads: CASSFRAEQETQYF. The CDR3 DNA reads as TGTGCCAGCAGCTTCAGGGCGGAACAAGAGACCCAGTACTTC.